The present entry profiles one T cell receptor (beta chain) with its context. Its cognate antigen is unknown. Cultured CD4+ T cell DNA underwent sequencing with the Oncomine TCR Beta short-read assay. TCRdb fed the PCR reads into MiXCR, producing one record per CDR3 protein. The sample has some 17,000 distinct CDR3 sequences; 59% are singletons. Regarding treatment: roughly 10-day PBMC culture with coronavirus spike peptide pools or control peptides (ViraFEST assay). The CDR3 totals 14 residues. Between the trimmed V and J ends, which lost 2 bases and 6 bases, there was a span of 16 bases. Germline V gene sequence: CDR1 DFQATT, CDR2 SNEGSKA (reference sequence). This sample was taken from a study of vaccination and CD4 T cells after COVID-19. At the level of the study: Between diagnosis and the drawing of post-COVID samples lay a median around 98 days (range 35 to 161).

Study-level results: From a median of about 21 to 38, SARS-CoV-2-reactive clonotypes increased, though not significantly.

The chain joins TRBV20-1 to TRBJ1-1; D not resolved. The sequence derives from a human donor who had recovered from COVID-19. The sample was CD4+ T cells from blood, cultured in vitro, taken after SARS-CoV-2 vaccination. CDR3 nucleotide sequence: TGCAGTGCTAGACCCGTGGATTTTAGTCCTGAAGCTTTCTTT. This sequence encodes CSARPVDFSPEAFF.